This T cell receptor (beta chain) was identified during a study of post-analysis software for immune sequencing data. Looking at the study overall: Included courses were relapsing-remitting and secondary progressive multiple sclerosis; progressive-relapsing multiple sclerosis was also included. Overall study findings and caveats: Controls significantly exceeded multiple sclerosis patients in normalized Chao1 diversity. Comparison of patients with controls showed a handful of TRBV segments more frequent in patients, TRBV5-6, TRBV5-1 and TRBV20-1 among them.

The V gene's germline CDR1 is SGHAT and CDR2 FQNNGV. The CDR3 extends over 15 amino acids. Unmatched junction bases numbered 7, after V lost 7 bases and J lost 5 bases. Presence of unique molecular identifiers characterized the TCR beta cDNA libraries. Input populations of roughly 0.85 to 11 million T cells gave rise to around 500,000 cDNA molecules. TCRdb used MiXCR to reprocess the PCR reads, holding one entry per CDR3 protein. This repertoire shows roughly 540,000 distinct CDR3 sequences, about a third found once; its top ten account for roughly 6%. Of note for this clonotype: The target antigen is unknown.

The clonotype was recovered from a girl aged 2-17 years with multiple sclerosis. V and J are TRBV11-2 and TRBJ1-4; 10 nucleotides line up with TRBD1. The sample was blood. The CDR3 nucleotides read TGTGCCAGCACCTTCGGGGGACAGGGGAATGAAAAACTGTTTTTT. Its protein product is CASTFGGQGNEKLFF.